This entry describes one T cell receptor beta chain. The antigen is not known. This sample stems from a study of vaccination effects on CD4 cells after COVID-19. Culturing for around eleven days preceded CD4+ T cell isolation. TCRdb's copy holds only in-frame clones and misses some; the assay was immunoSEQ multiplex PCR. The sample shows tens of thousands of clones, about three quarters of them seen only once. This CDR3 has 11 residues. Germline V CDR1 and CDR2: SNHLY, FYNNEI. Trimming removed 11 bases from V and 1 base from J, with 8 bases in between. This receptor was taken from a human donor who had a prior SARS-CoV-2 infection. The starting material was CD4+ T cells from PBMCs cultured without peptide, obtained before COVID-19 vaccination. J is TRBJ2-5 and V is TRBV2; D is possibly TRBD2 (5 bases). The CDR3 protein is CAGRGQETQYF. CDR3 nucleotides: TGTGCCGGACGGGGCCAAGAGACCCAGTACTTC.